This TCR beta chain was recovered during a study of regulatory T cells in long-lasting Graves disease. This clonotype was recorded many times. The target antigen is unknown. This sample's time point: newly diagnosed GD, antithyroid drugs for less than 3 months. Extracted RNA from PBMCs served as the source of the TCR library. Construction of the TCR beta libraries employed iRepertoire HTBI primers in conjunction with Arm-PCR of CDR3 regions. A single record per CDR3 protein comes from TCRdb applying MiXCR to the multiplex PCR reads. The sample yields about 220,000 distinct CDR3 sequences, around a fifth seen once. Trimming took 2 bases from V and 4 from J, leaving 9 bases between them. The CDR3 loop spans 14 amino acids. Regarding the study as a whole: Only a small sample size was used, which may have cut accuracy.

The data were also submitted as part of a second study, on T cells in Graves' hyperthyroidism and ophthalmopathy. That paper adds: The study enrolled patients aged 18 to 65 with newly diagnosed hyperthyroidism of under 2 months' duration. Appearing also in blood were most of the thyroid clonotypes expanded above 0.001. The model predicted ophthalmopathy a median 6.5 months before onset.

This sample comprised peripheral blood mononuclear cells (PBMCs), obtained at new diagnosis, from a patient treated with antithyroid drugs. The chain employs TRBV12-3 or TRBV12-4 and TRBJ1-5; no definite D call. The receptor comes from a woman aged 30 to 39 with Graves disease. The CDR3 nucleotides read TGTGCCAGCAGTTTAATTGGGTTTAATCAGCCCCAGCATTTT. It specifies CASSLIGFNQPQHF.